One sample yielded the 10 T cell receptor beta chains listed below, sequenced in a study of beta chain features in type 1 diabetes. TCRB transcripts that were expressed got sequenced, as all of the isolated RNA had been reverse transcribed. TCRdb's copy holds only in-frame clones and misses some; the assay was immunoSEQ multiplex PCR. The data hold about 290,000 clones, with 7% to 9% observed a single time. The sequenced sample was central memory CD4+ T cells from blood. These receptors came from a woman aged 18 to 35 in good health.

The CDR3 region is CASSQALLVYNQPQHF. The CDR3 DNA reads TGTGCCAGCAGCCAAGCCTTGTTGGTTTATAATCAGCCCCAGCATTTT. V is TRBV4-2 and J is TRBJ1-5; D gene unclear. Germline V gene sequence: CDR1 LGHNA, CDR2 YNFKEQ. This CDR3 spans 16 amino acids. The V and J ends lost 1 base and 4 bases respectively, with 14 bases between them.

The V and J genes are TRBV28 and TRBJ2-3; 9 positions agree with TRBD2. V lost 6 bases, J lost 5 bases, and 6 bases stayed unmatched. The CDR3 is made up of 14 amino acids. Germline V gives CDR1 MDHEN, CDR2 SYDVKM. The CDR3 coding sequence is TGTGCCAGCAGGCGCGGGGGGGCGGTAGATACGCAGTATTTT. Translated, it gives CASRRGGAVDTQYF.

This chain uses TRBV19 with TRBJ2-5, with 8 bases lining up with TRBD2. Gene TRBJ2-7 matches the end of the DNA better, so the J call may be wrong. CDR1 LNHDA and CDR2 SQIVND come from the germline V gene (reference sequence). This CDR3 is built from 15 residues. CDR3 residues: CASSGTRRDDYEQYF. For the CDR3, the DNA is TGTGCCAGTAGTGGGACTAGGAGAGACGACTACGAGCAGTACTTC.

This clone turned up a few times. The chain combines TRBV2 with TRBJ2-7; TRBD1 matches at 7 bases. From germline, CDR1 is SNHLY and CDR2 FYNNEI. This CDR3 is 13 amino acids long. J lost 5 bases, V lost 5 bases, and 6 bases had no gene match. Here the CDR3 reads CASSIDREDEQYF. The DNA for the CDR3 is TGTGCCAGCAGTATCGACAGGGAAGACGAGCAGTACTTC.

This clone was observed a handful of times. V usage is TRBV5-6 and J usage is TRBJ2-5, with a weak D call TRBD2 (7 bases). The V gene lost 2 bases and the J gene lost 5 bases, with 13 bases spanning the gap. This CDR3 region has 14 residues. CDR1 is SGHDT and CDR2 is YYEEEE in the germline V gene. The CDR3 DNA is TGTGCCAGCAGCTTTGACTGGGGGGGCGAGACCCAGTACTTC. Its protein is CASSFDWGGETQYF.

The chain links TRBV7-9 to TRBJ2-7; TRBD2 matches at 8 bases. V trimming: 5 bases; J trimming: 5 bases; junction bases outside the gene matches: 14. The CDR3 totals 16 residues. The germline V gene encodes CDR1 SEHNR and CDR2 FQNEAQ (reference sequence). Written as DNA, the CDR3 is TGTGCCAGCAGCCCCTATTTCAGCGGGAGAGGTGACGAGCAGTACTTC. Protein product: CASSPYFSGRGDEQYF.

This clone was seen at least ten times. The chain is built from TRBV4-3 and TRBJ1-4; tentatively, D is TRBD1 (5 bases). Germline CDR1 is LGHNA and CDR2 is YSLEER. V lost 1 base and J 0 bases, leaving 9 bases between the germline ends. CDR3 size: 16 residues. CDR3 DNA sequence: TGCGCCAGCAGCCAAGGCCGGGGGACAACTAATGAAAAACTGTTTTTT. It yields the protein CASSQGRGTTNEKLFF.

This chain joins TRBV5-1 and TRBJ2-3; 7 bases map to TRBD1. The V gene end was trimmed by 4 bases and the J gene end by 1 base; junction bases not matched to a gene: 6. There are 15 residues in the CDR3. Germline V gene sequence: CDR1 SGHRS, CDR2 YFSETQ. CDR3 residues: CASSGRGQGTDTQYF. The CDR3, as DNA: TGCGCCAGCAGCGGCAGAGGACAGGGCACAGATACGCAGTATTTT. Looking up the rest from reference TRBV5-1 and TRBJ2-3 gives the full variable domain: KAGVTQTPRYLIKTRGQQVTLSCSPISGHRSVSWYQQTPGQGLQFLFEYFSETQRNKGNFPGRFSGRQFSNSRSEMNVSTLELGDSALYLCASSGRGQGTDTQYFGPGTRLTVL.

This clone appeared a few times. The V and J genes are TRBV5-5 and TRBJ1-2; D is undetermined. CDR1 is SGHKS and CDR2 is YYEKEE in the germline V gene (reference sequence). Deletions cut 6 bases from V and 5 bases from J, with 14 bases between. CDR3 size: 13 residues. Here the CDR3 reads CASTPGGLYGYTF. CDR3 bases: TGTGCCAGCACCCCCGGAGGGCTTTATGGCTACACCTTC.

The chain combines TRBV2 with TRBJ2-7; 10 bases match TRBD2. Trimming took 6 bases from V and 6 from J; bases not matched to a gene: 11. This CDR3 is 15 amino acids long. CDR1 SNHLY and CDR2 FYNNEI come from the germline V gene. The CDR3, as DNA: TGTGCCAGCAGCGAGAGCGGGAGGGCGTCGGGCGAGCAGTACTTC. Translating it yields CASSESGRASGEQYF.